A selection of T cell receptor beta chains follows, all from one sample in a study of blood T cell repertoires in COVID-19. Using immunoSEQ multiplex PCR, the repertoire was profiled, and TCRdb retains in-frame clones only, with some absent. The sample lists approximately 12,000 clones; approximately 89% were seen once. Sequenced input: peripheral blood. The receptors were gathered from a human donor in a cohort sampled during active COVID-19. CDR3s include the opening cysteine and the closing phenylalanine or tryptophan. Rows give clone size only sometimes, using once, few, many, or a class for an expanded clone.

>TRBJ2-7|-|TRBV4-3
CASSQGGGRAGYEQYF
>TRBJ1-2|-|TRBV6-5
CASSLDRGRGAGYTF
>TRBJ2-7|-|TRBV7-6
CASSHPGQGDEQYF
>TRBJ1-1|few|TRBV7-2
CASSSRQTSRPAFF
>TRBJ1-2|-|TRBV19
CASSIGDSYYGYTF
>TRBJ1-2|-|TRBV7-8
CASSDRQGSYGYTF
>TRBJ1-5|-|TRBV28
CASSFPSGSGGGSNQPQHF
>TRBJ2-1|-|TRBV5-6
CASSFDRVPYNEQFF
>TRBJ2-1|-|TRBV2
CASTGFVYNEQFF
>TRBJ2-1|-|TRBV20-1
CSASKPGLAGIYNEQFF